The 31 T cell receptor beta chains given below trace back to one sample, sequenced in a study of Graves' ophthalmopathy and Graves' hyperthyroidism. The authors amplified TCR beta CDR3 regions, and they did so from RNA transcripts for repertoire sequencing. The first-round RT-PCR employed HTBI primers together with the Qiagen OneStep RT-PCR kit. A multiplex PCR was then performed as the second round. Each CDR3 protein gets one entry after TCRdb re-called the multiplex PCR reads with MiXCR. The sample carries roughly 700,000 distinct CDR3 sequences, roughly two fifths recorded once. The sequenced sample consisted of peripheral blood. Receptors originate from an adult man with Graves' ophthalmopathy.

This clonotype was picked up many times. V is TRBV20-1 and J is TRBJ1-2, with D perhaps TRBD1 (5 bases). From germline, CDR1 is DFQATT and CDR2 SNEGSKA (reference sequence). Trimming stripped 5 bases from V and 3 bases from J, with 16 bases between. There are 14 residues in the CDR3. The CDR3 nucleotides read TGCAGTGCTGATCCAGGGATAGAGTACTATGGCTACACCTTC. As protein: CSADPGIEYYGYTF.

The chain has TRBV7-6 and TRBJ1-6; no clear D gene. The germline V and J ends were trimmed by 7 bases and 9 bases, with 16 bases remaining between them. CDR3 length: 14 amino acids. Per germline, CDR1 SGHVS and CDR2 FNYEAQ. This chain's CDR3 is CASNQGRPGSPLHF. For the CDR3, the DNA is TGTGCCAGCAACCAAGGGAGGCCGGGTTCACCCCTCCACTTT.

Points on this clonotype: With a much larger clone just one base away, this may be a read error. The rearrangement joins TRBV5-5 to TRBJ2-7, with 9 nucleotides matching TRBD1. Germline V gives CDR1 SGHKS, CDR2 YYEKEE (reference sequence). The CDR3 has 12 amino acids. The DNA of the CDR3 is TGTGCCAGCAGTACAGGGGGCAACGAGCAGTGCTTC. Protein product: CASSTGGNEQCF.

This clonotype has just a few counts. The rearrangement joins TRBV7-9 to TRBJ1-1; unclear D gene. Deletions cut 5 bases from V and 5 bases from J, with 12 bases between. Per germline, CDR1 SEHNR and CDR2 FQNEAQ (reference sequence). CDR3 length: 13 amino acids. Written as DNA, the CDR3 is TGTGCCAGCAGCCGTATCGGGAAGACTGAAGCTTTCTTT. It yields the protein CASSRIGKTEAFF.

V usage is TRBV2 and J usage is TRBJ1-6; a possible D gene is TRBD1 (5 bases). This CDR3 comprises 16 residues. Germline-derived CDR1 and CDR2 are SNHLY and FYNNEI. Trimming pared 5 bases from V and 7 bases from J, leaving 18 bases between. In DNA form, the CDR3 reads TGTGCCAGCAGTTTGCGCGACGAATGGGGGAATTCACCCCTCCACTTT. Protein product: CASSLRDEWGNSPLHF.

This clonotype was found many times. The CDR3 loop reads CASSQRQVNEAFF. CDR3 DNA: TGTGCCAGCAGCCAACGACAGGTCAATGAAGCTTTCTTT. The chain employs TRBV5-5 and TRBJ1-1; weak D call: TRBD1 (6 bases). The V and J ends lost 4 bases and 7 bases respectively, with 14 bases between them. The CDR3 runs to 13 residues. Germline CDR1 and CDR2: SGHKS and YYEKEE (reference sequence).

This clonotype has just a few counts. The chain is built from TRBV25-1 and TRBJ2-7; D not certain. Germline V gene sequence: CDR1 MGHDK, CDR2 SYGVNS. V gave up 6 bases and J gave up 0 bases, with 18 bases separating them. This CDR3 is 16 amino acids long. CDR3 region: CASSQAPLLSSYEQYF. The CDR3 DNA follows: TGTGCCAGCAGCCAAGCACCGTTGCTTAGCTCCTACGAGCAGTACTTC.

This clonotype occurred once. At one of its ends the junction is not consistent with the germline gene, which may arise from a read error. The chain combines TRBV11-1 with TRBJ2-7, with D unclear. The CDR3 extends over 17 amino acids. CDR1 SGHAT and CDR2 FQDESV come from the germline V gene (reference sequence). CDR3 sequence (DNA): TGTGCCAGCAGCTTAGTCTCGGCTGGGATGAGCTCCTACGAGCAGGACTTC. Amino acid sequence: CASSLVSAGMSSYEQDF.

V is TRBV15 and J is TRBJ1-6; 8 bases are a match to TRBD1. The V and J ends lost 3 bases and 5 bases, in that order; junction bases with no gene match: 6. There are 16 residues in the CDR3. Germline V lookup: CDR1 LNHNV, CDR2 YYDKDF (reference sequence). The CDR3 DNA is TGTGCCACCAGCAGCGCAAGACAGGGGAATAATTCACCCCTCCACTTT. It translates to CATSSARQGNNSPLHF.

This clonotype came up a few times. Here the CDR3 reads CASSPRGGPGANVLTF. The CDR3 DNA is TGTGCCAGCAGCCCAAGGGGAGGACCTGGGGCCAACGTCCTGACTTTC. The gene calls are TRBV13 and TRBJ2-6, with D possibly TRBD2 on 6 matching bases. Germline CDR1 and CDR2: PRHDT and FYEKMQ (reference sequence). This CDR3 contains 16 residues. V was pared by 5 bases and J by 2 bases, with 13 bases between.

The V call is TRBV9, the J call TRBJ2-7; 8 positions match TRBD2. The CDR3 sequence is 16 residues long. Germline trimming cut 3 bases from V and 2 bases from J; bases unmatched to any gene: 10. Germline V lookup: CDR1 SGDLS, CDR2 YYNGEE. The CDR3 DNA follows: TGTGCCAGCAGCGGCATAGCGGGACGGAGGCCCTACGAGCAGTACTTC. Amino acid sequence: CASSGIAGRRPYEQYF. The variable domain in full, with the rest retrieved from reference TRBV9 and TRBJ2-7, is DSGVTQTPKHLITATGQRVTLRCSPRSGDLSVYWYQQSLDQGLQFLIQYYNGEERAKGNILERFSAQQFPDLHSELNLSSLELGDSALYFCASSGIAGRRPYEQYFGPGTRLTVT.

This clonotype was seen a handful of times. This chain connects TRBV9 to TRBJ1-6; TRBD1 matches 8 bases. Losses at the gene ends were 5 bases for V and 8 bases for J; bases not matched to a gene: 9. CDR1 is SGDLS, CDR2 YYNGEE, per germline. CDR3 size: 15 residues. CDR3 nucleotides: TGTGCCAGCAGACGAACCAGGGGGCCCTATTCACCCCTCCACTTT. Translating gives CASRRTRGPYSPLHF.

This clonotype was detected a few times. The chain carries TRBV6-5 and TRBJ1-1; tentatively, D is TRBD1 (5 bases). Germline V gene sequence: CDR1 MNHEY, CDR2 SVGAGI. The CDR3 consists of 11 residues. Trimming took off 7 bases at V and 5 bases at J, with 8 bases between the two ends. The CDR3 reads CASMGVTEAFF. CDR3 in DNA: TGTGCCAGCATGGGGGTAACTGAAGCTTTCTTT.

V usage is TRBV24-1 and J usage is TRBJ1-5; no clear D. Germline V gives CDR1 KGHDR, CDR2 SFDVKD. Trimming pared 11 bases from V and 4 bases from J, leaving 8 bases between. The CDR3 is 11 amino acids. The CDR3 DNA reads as TGTGCCAGCAATAAAAATCAGCCCCAGCATTTT. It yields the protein CASNKNQPQHF.

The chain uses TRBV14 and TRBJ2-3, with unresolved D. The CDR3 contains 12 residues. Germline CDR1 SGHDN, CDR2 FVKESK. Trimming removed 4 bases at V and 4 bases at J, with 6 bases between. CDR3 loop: CASSPQSDTQYF. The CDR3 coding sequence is TGTGCCAGCAGCCCTCAGTCAGATACGCAGTATTTT. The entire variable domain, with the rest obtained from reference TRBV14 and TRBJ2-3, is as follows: EAGVTQFPSHSVIEKGQTVTLRCDPISGHDNLYWYRRVMGKEIKFLLHFVKESKQDESGMPNNRFLAERTGGTYSTLKVQPAELEDSGVYFCASSPQSDTQYFGPGTRLTVL.

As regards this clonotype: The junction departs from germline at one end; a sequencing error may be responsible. DNA for the CDR3: TGTGCCGGCAGTTTAGGGAGCTTCCTCATGAACACTGAAGCTTTCTTT. It translates to CAGSLGSFLMNTEAFF. V and J are TRBV12-3 or TRBV12-4 and TRBJ1-1, with D uncertain. The CDR3 contains 16 residues.

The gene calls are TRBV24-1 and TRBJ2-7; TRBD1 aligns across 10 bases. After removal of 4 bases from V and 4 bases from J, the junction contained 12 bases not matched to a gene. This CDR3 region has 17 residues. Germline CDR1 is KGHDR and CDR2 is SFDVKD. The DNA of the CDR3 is TGTGCCACCAGTGACCCGACCGCCGGGACAGGGGCTTACGAGCAGTACTTC. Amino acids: CATSDPTAGTGAYEQYF.

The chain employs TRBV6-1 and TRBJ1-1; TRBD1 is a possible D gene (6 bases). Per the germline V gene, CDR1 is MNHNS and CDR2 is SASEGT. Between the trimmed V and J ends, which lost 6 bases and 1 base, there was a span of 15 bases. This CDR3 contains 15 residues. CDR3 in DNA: TGTGCCAGCAGGGTTACCGGGACACCGAACACTGAAGCTTTCTTT. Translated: CASRVTGTPNTEAFF.

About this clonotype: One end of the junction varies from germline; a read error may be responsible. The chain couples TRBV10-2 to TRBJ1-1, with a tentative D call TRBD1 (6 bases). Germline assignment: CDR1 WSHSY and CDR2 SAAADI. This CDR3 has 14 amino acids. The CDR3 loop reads CATAGGRLNTEAFF. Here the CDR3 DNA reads TGTGCCACGGCGGGGGGCAGGTTGAACACTGAAGCTTTCTTT.

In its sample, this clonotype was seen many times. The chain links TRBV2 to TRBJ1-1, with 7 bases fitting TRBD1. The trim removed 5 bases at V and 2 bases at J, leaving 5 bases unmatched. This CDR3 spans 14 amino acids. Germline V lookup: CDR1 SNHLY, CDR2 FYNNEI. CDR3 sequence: CASSFDRANTEAFF. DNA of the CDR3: TGTGCCAGCAGTTTCGACAGGGCTAACACTGAAGCTTTCTTT.

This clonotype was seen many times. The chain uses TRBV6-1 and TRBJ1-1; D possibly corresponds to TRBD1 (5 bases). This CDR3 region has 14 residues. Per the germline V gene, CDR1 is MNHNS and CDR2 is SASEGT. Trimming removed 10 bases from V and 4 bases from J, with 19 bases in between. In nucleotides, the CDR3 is TGTGCCACCCAGAAGGCATTCGACAGCACTGAAGCTTTCTTT. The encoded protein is CATQKAFDSTEAFF.

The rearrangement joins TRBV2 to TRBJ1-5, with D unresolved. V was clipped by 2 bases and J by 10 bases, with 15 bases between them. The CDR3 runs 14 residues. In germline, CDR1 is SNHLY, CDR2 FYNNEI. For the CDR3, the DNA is TGTGCCAGCAGTGAACTGGCGGAGGTGGGACCCCAGCATTTT. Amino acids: CASSELAEVGPQHF.

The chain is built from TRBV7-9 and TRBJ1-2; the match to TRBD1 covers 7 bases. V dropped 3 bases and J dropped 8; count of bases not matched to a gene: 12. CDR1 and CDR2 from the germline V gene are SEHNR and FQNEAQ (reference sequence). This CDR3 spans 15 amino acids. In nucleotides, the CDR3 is TGTGCCAGCAGCTTGGAAGGGGGCGGAATTATGGGCTACACCTTC. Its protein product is CASSLEGGGIMGYTF.

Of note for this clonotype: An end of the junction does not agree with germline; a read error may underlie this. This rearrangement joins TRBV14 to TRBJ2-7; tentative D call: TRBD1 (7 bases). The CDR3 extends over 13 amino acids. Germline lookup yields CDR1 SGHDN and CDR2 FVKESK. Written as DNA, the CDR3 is TGTGCCGGCAGAGGCAGGGGGGACTACGAGCAGTACTTC. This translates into CAGRGRGDYEQYF.

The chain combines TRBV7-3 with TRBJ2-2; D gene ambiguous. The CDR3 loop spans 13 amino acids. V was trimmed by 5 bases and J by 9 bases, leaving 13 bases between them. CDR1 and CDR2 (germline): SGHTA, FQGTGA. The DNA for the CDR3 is TGTGCCAGCAGCCTGCCGGACGGTAGGGAGCTGTTTTTT. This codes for CASSLPDGRELFF.

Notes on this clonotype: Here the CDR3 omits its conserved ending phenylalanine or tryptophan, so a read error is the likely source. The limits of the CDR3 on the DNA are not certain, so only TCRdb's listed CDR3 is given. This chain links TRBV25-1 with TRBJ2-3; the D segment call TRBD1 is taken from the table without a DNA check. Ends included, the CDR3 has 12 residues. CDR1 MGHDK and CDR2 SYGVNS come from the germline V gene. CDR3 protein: CASIGGRGEIVS.

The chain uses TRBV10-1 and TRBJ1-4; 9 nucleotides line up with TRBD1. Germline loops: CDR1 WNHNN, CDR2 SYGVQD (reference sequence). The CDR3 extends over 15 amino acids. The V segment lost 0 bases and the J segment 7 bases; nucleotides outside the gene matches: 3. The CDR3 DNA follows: TGCGCCAGCAGTGAGTCGGGACAGGGAGGTGAAAAACTGTTTTTT. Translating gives CASSESGQGGEKLFF.

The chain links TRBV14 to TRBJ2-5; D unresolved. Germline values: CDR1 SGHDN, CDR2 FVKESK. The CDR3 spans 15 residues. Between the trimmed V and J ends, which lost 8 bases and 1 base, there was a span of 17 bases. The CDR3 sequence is CASSQPRVPQETQYF. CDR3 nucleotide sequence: TGTGCCAGCTCTCAACCACGGGTCCCCCAAGAGACCCAGTACTTC.

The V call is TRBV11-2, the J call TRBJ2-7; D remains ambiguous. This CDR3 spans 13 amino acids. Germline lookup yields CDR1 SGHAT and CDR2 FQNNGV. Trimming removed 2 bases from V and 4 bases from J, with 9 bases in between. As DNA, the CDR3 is TGTGCCAGCAGCTTATCTGCTCCTTACGAGCAGTACTTC. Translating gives CASSLSAPYEQYF.

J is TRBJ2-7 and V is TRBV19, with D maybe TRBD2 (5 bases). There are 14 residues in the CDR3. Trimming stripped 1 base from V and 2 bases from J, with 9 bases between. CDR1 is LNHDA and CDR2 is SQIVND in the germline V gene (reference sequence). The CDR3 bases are TGTGCCAGTAGTATAGTGGCCGGGACCTACGAGCAGTACTTC. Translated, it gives CASSIVAGTYEQYF.

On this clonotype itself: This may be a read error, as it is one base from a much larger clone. The CDR3 protein is CANSTDSPLHF. The CDR3 DNA follows: TGTGCCAACAGCACCGATTCACCCCTCCACTTT. The J gene is TRBJ1-6, the V gene TRBV7-2; D is ambiguous. Germline V gene lookup returns CDR1 SGHTA and CDR2 FQGNSA. The CDR3 length is 11 residues.